This T cell receptor beta chain is drawn from a study of T-cell memory formation after mild COVID-19 (dated by TCRdb to 2020 to 2023). Context from the whole study: TCR sequence clusters from the two donors were largely donor specific. T-cell clones expanding and contracting after mild COVID-19 in a couple of donors were tracked by longitudinal TCRalpha and TCRbeta repertoire sequencing. Two young, previously healthy adult volunteers, one female and one male, were included in the cohort. Here is what the overall study found, with its caveats: Some responding clones were found in pre-infection memory, which suggests that pre-existing cross-reactive memory T cells took part in the SARS-CoV-2 response. The study included only a couple of mild cases, and larger cohorts that include severe cases with pre-infection samples were judged to be necessary. SARS-CoV-2 specificity was not confirmed for the second-wave clones peaking on day 37. Clones contracting from day 15 to 85 had balanced CD4/CD8 phenotypes, while a second wave expanding from day 15 to 37 was biased towards CD4+. Contracting CD4+ clones were found mainly in CM and EM memory subsets, while CD8+ clones were enriched in EMRA.

The CDR3 goes from the cysteine to the phenylalanine over 13 residues. Solely the CDR3 DNA is kept, with 39 bases framed from the first base. Trimming at the junction amounts to 6 bases on V and 5 bases on J, and the germline ends lie 12 bases apart. Sequencing instrument: Illumina NovaSeq 6000. TCRalpha and TCRbeta cDNA libraries were constructed by 5'RACE with constant-segment primers, with sample barcodes and unique molecular identifiers being introduced. RNA was extracted from every sample with Trizol reagent. The libraries were amplified in two PCR steps, and the second step added a second sample barcode and Illumina TruSeq adapters. Sequencing of the libraries was done on an Illumina NovaSeq, producing 2 x 150 bp paired-end reads. From the authors' description of their analysis: Reads were demultiplexed and collapsed into UMI-guided consensus sequences with migec v1.2.7. Using mixcr v2.1.11, UMI consensuses were aligned to TRA and TRB V and J templates and then assembled into clonotypes. Clonotypes were classified as expanded or contracted when called significant by both edgeR and NoisET, with noise models trained on biological replicates. For edgeR calls, a false discovery rate-adjusted p below 0.01 and a log2 fold-change threshold of 1 were applied. As an exploratory analysis of dynamics, PCA with hierarchical clustering was applied to max-normalized trajectories of the 1000 most abundant clonotypes. Separately sequenced CD4+ and CD8+ repertoires were used to assign a CD4 or CD8 phenotype to each responding clone. TCRdb passed the public sequencing reads through fastp at Q25 and MiXCR, retaining productive beta sequences. Entries are consolidated by CDR3 protein sequence, retaining the most common genes and DNA. TCRdb, not the original authors, processed these V and J calls. The table for this sample lists about 340,000 distinct CDR3 sequences; 13% to 15% of them were counted only once. About 20% of the sample belongs to the ten largest clones.

Ficoll-Paque density gradient centrifugation was used to isolate PBMCs. This clonotype has a count of ten or more. Its antigen specificity is not known. No qualities accompany the bases; no much larger clone lies one base away. The source material was PBMCs or a T cell subset sorted from them (not recorded which). This receptor was identified in a man aged 18 to 30 who had mild COVID-19 (a few samples of this study predate the infection). The sample titles of this study are shuffled in the database, so cell type and time point are left out; the donor was told from shared clones. Rearrangement joined TRBV12-3 or TRBV12-4 to TRBJ2-3, with a tentative D gene TRBD2 over 7 matching bases. CDR3 reads: CASRLGGGDTQYF. The sequenced DNA is TGTGCCAGCAGACTAGGGGGGGGAGATACGCAGTATTTT.